This T cell receptor (beta chain) was profiled in a study of naive and memory T cell subsets. This clonotype was seen at least ten times. The antigen is undetermined. General study results and limits: Diversity fell and Gini index rose from naive through CM, EM, EMRA.

Both TRBC1 and TRBC2 were covered by a beta constant-region primer of two equimolar oligonucleotides. Four rounds of PCR amplified the ligated cDNA using nested alpha and beta constant-region primers plus SP2. TCRdb independently ran MiXCR on the UMI-ligation and nested PCR reads; one entry per CDR3 protein. This table holds under 25,000 distinct CDR3 sequences, around 10% found once. Germline-derived CDR1 and CDR2 are SNHLY and FYNNEI. The CDR3 length is 10 residues. Trimming took off 4 bases at V and 7 bases at J, with 4 bases between the two ends. The sequencing input was central memory CD8+ T cells from blood. The chain combines TRBV2 with TRBJ1-1; D is unresolved. The clonotype comes from a human donor in good health. CDR3 DNA sequence: TGTGCCAGCAGTGTAGGTGAAGCTTTCTTT. This translates into CASSVGEAFF.